This record covers a single T cell receptor (beta chain). The target of this receptor is not known. Base qualities are not provided; no much larger clone lies one nucleotide away. These data are taken from a study of cytomegalovirus exposure and HLA in healthy donors (dated by TCRdb to 2015 to 2018). A note on the overall study: According to an earlier analysis of 587 of the donors, some 180 million T cells yielded some 110 million unique TCR beta sequences and about 280 Gb of sequence data. About 300 gigabases of sequencing data and approximately 80 million unique TCR sequences were included in an early release covering 500 to 750 HLA-typed donors. Of the 398 genotyped donors, around 81% fell in the genetic ancestry cluster associated with self-reported Caucasian donors. The study aimed to test whether signatures of past pathogen exposure could be identified by cataloging public T cell receptors. The study profiled the T cell repertoires of about 640 subjects by immunosequencing and related them to cytomegalovirus serostatus. In addition to the first cohort of around 670 subjects, a separate validation cohort of some 120 different subjects was used. To predict cytomegalovirus infection status, the study combined high-throughput TCR immunosequencing, statistical association of individual TCRs with disease status, and machine learning. To study patterns of TCR occurrence, a later analysis re-analyzed previously published TCR beta repertoires from under 750 donors and added high-resolution HLA genotyping. The later analysis used no new phenotypic data to find candidate immune exposures, relying instead on TCR beta sequences and their occurrence across donors. An earlier analysis of approximately 640 of the donors applied high-throughput TCR beta sequencing to assess whether each TCR beta V gene segment acted as functional or pseudogenic. Donor age, sex, ethnicity and CMV serostatus were compiled together with the repertoire data. In a later genetic analysis, genome-wide SNP genotypes for about three fifths of the roughly 670 donors were used, and that subset was treated as a discovery cohort. Every repertoire in the discovery cohort had been generated on one and the same sequencing platform. HLA typing included class I and class II loci at four-digit resolution. The number of donors typed differed by locus, with roughly 620-640 for A, B, C, DRB1 and DQB1, around 500 for DQA1, under 610 for DPA1, and over 400 for DPB1. Because of strong linkage in the cohort, a few DR-DQ haplotypes were treated as single units for association and clustering. Among 300 to 500 genotyped donors of the cohort, an average of about 220,000 unique TCR beta nucleotide sequences was sequenced per donor, of which 15% to 20% were non-productive. Study-wide findings and limitations: Strong co-occurrence of HLA alleles, especially DR and DQ, made assigning TCR associations to individual alleles difficult. The only immune exposure information available for the cohort was CMV serostatus. Only TCR beta chains were sequenced in this cohort, and the absence of alpha or paired-chain data limited detectable features. V-gene and J-gene trimming of TCR beta chains was associated with a missense DCLRE1C variant in a later genetic analysis, and the association was replicated in an independent cohort. Specific HLA alleles were associated with about 17,000 TCR beta sequences at a false discovery rate of 0.05 in a later analysis. Compared with the roughly 670-donor mean, donors in an Asian-associated ancestry cluster had fewer N-insertions in productive TCRs, according to a later genetic analysis. An earlier analysis of approximately 570 of the donors showed that most TCR beta V segments appeared in productive rearrangements either about 87% or about 30% of the time, which broadly matched IMGT annotations. The study listed 150 to 200 TCR beta chains as associated with cytomegalovirus. A further reported finding was that TCR beta sequences accurately predicted the HLA-A and HLA-B alleles for most subjects in the first cohort. Several of the top co-occurrence clusters appeared to be linked to parvovirus B19, influenza, CMV and Epstein-Barr virus, according to a later analysis. While some public TCRs were present in many individuals, most TCR sequences turned up only very rarely across donors. Three of the identified cytomegalovirus-associated TCR beta chains were confirmed in vitro to be specific for cytomegalovirus antigens. Because counts were too low, some 17 rarely observed V segments, including chromosome 9 orphons, were excluded from the earlier analysis of around 590 of the donors. Because HLA typing was unavailable for some donors at each locus, only the typed subset was used in association tests. In a later analysis, the rate of TCR association differed among HLA loci, with DRB1 alleles having the most associated TCRs and HLA-C alleles having the fewest. Roughly uniform sequencing depth across donors was assumed in presence/absence analyses, although this assumption may not hold. Correlated functional status among segregating V segments might reflect linkage disequilibrium, but an unknown experimental factor could not be ruled out. Compared with equally common non-associated chains, HLA-associated TCR beta chains in a later analysis were more clonally expanded and had lower generation probabilities. The authors suggested that the approach could potentially be extended to other disease states and immunological phenotypes. The sequencing pipeline was judged likely to have produced a cluster of highly shared sequence variants as a technical artifact. According to a later analysis, most CMV-associated TCR beta chains appeared to be HLA-restricted, and the HLA associations seemed to be driven largely by CMV exposure. Because the 87-base-pair reads could not distinguish some IMGT-functional V segments, including TRBV6-2 and TRBV6-3, those segments were excluded. The classifier was reported to diagnose cytomegalovirus status with high specificity and sensitivity in both the original and validation cohorts.

The germline V gene sets CDR1 to LGHNA and CDR2 to YSLEER. The V end gives up 4 bases and the J end 1 base, leaving 2 bases in the junction not matched to a gene. Its CDR3 holds 14 amino acids, cysteine through phenylalanine. CDR3 DNA is the only sequence kept; it has 42 bases, read in frame from the first base. The protocol used for the library was the immunoSEQ multiplex PCR assay. A mixture of 60 forward primers for TCR Vbeta segments and 13 reverse primers for TCR Jbeta segments was used in the multiplex PCR. A multiplex PCR assay on genomic DNA amplified the CDR3 region of rearranged TCR beta genes. The amplified TCR beta libraries were sequenced on the Illumina HiSeq System as 87-base-pair reads. In the source study's methods: A later analysis counted about 76 million unique TCR beta chains across the 650 to 700 repertoires, and roughly 9.9 million of these chains were shared by at least two donors. Raw reads were error-corrected and collapsed into unique sequences with a nearest-neighbor algorithm that merged closely related sequences to remove PCR and sequencing errors. V, D and J gene segments were assigned by aligning CDR3 sequences to IMGT reference sequences. For a sequence to be retained, a match of at least six nucleotides was required to both a V gene segment and a J gene segment. Rearrangements were classified as productive when the CDR3 lacked stop codons and remained in frame with V and J, and all other rearrangements were classified as non-productive. Following IMGT convention, CDR3 was defined as the stretch from the second conserved V-encoded cysteine to the conserved J-encoded phenylalanine. Sequences without an unambiguous match to a single V gene segment were excluded from the earlier analysis of almost 600 of the donors. An earlier analysis of approximately 590 of the donors called V segments functional above 56.7% productive rearrangements and segregating when the between-donor standard deviation exceeded 5%. To diagnose cytomegalovirus status from the catalog of TCR beta chain sequences, a statistical classification framework was built. V and J gene assignment, in a later analysis, came from comparing TCR nucleotide sequences with IMGT/GENE-DB human TR gene sequences. A later analysis assigned CDR3 sequences and most-parsimonious VDJ recombination scenarios with the TCRdist pipeline. In a later analysis, each TCR beta chain was defined by its CDR3 amino acid sequence together with its V-gene family, and reads without a unique V-gene family were excluded. A later analysis removed 600 or so highly shared, low-generation-probability nucleotide sequences to deal with suspected cross-contamination and a sequencing artifact. In a later analysis, a clonal expansion index was calculated for each public chain from normalized within-repertoire ranks of inferred template counts. Generation probabilities in a later analysis came from a VDJ recombination model fitted to out-of-frame rearrangements, and those results were checked against IGoR. A later analysis scored TCR-TCR, TCR-HLA and TCR-CMV co-occurrence with hypergeometric tests, applying a repertoire-size bias correction to TCR pairs. To estimate false discovery rates, a later analysis permuted the HLA or CMV assignments 20 times. In a later analysis, co-occurring TCRs were grouped using DBSCAN, with TCRdist sequence similarity added in when clustering inside HLA-allele-positive subsets. Co-occurrence clustering excluded repertoires with fewer than 30,000 or more than 120,000 public chains, plus five with anomalous nucleotide sharing. This is the immuneACCESS table as TCRdb keeps it, with only in-frame sequences that have V and J called. A part of the clones is gone; compared with another copy, unresolved V genes explain less than half, and the rest is unexplained. Clone size and V and J calls were adopted from that table, with D and trimming inferred from the DNA. This sample has about 120,000 clones in its table, and roughly 70% of those were observed once. Clones ranked in the top ten supply about 2.8% of the sample.

The cohort was made up of 666 healthy bone marrow donors. At the time of sampling, every cohort member was nominally healthy, though immune exposures that went unrecorded were likely present. The donor was CMV seropositive and belonged to the group of 250 to 350 seropositive cohort members. A peripheral blood sample was provided by each donor, and peripheral blood mononuclear cells were used for TCR beta sequencing. Genomic DNA extraction from the blood cell samples was performed with the Qiagen DNeasy Blood Extraction Kit. The TCR was taken from a woman in her thirties or forties in good health and CMV-seropositive. The sample consisted of PBMCs. Recombination joined TRBV4-3 with TRBJ2-5, and TRBD1 matches 8 of the central bases. The nucleotide sequence is TGCGCCAGCAGCCCGGGACAGGCCCAAGAGACCCAGTACTTC. The encoded protein is CASSPGQAQETQYF.